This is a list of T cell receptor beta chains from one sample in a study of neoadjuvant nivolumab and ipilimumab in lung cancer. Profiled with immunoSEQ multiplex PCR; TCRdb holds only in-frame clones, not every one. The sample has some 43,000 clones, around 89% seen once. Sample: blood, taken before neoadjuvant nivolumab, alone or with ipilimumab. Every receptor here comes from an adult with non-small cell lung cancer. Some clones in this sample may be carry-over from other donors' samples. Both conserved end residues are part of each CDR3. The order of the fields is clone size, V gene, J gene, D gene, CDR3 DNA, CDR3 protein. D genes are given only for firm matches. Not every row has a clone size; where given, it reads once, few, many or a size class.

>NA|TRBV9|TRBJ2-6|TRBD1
TGTGCCAGCAGTACCCGACAGGGGCGATTTAGTGCCAACGTCCTGACTTTC
CASSTRQGRFSANVLTF
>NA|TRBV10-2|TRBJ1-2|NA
TGCGCCAGCAGTGAGGCCAACTATGGCTACACCTTC
CASSEANYGYTF
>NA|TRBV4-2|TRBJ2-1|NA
TGTGCCAGCAGCCGTGCGGGATCCTACAATGAGCAGTTCTTC
CASSRAGSYNEQFF
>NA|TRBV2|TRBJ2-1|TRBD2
TGTGCCAGCATGCGCAGGACTAGCTCCTACAATGAGCAGTTCTTC
CASMRRTSSYNEQFF
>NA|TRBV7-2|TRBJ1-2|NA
TGTGCCAGCAGCCCCCTCAAGGGCGGCTACACCTTC
CASSPLKGGYTF
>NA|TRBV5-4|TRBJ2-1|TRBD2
TGTGCCAGCAGCTTGGTTGGCGGGAGAGGTAGAGATGAGCAGTTCTTC
CASSLVGGRGRDEQFF
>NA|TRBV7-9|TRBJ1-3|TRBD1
TGTGCCAGCAGCGACACAGGGGCTGGAAACACCATATATTTT
CASSDTGAGNTIYF
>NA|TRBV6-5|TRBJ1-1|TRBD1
TGTGCCAGCACCGAAACAGGGGGAGGGACTGAAGCTTTCTTT
CASTETGGGTEAFF
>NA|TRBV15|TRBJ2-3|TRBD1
TGTGCCACCAGCAGGAGACAGGGAACCCCCCCAGATACGCAGTATTTT
CATSRRQGTPPDTQYF
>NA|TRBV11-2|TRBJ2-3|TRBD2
TGTGCCAGCAGCTTTGGCGGGAGGGCCCTCACAGATACGCAGTATTTT
CASSFGGRALTDTQYF
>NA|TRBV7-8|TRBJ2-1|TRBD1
TGTGCCAGCAGCTTTCCGGGACAGGGTGAGCAGTTCTTC
CASSFPGQGEQFF
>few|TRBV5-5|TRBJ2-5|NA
TGTGCCAGCAGTTACTGGGGGTTCACCCGTGAGGTGACCCAGTACTTC
CASSYWGFTREVTQYF
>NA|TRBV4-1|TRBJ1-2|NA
TGCGCCAGCAGCCAACTTGGACGGACGAGGAACTATGGCTACACCTTC
CASSQLGRTRNYGYTF
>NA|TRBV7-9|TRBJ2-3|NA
TGTGCCAGCAGCTTAGAATCACGGGGTACGCAGTATTTT
CASSLESRGTQYF
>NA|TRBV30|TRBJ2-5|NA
TGTGCCTGGCCAACCCTAGCGAGACAAGAGACCCAGTACTTC
CAWPTLARQETQYF
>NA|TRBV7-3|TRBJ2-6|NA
TGTGCCAGCAGCTTCCGGACTGGTGGGGCCAACGTCCTGACTTTC
CASSFRTGGANVLTF
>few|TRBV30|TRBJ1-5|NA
TGTGCCTGGAGTACGCAGATTGGGAATCAGCCCCAGCATTTT
CAWSTQIGNQPQHF
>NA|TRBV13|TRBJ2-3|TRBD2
TGTGCCAGCAGCTTTGGGACTAGCGGGAGGGCCGGGACAGATACGCAGTATTTT
CASSFGTSGRAGTDTQYF
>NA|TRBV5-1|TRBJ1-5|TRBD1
TGCGCCAGCAGCACGGGGACAGGGAATCAGCCCCAGCATTTT
CASSTGTGNQPQHF
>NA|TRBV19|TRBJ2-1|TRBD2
TGTGCCAGTAGTTTTGGACTAGCGGGAGCCCCGGTGAGTGAGCAGTTCTTC
CASSFGLAGAPVSEQFF
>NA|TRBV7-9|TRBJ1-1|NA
TGTGCCAGCAGCGTGTGGAACACTGAAGCTTTCTTT
CASSVWNTEAFF
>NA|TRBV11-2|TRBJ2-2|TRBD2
TGTGCCAGCAGAATACTAGCGGCCCTAGACACCGGGGAGCTGTTTTTT
CASRILAALDTGELFF
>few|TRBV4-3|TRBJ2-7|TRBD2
TGCGCCAGCAGCCAAGCTTACAGACTAGCATCCGAGCAGTACTTC
CASSQAYRLASEQYF
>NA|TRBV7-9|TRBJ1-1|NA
TGTGCCAGCAGCCCTTTGTCGAGTGGGGGGCGAACTGAAGCTTTCTTT
CASSPLSSGGRTEAFF
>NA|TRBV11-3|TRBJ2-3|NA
TGTGCCAGCAGCACCGGACGGAACACAGATACGCAGTATTTT
CASSTGRNTDTQYF
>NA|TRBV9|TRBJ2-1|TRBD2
TGTGCCAGCAGCCTTAGTGGGTGGGTGACTAGCGGGAGCCATGAGCAGTTCTTC
CASSLSGWVTSGSHEQFF
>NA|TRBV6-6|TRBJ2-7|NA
TGTGCCAGCAGTTCGGAGAGACTGAGTTACGAGCAGTACTTC
CASSSERLSYEQYF
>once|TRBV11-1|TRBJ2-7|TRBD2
TGTGCCAGCAGCTTAGGGACTAGCGGGGCCTACGAGCAGTACTTC
CASSLGTSGAYEQYF
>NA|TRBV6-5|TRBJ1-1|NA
TGTGCCAGCAGTTCCCACTTGAACACTGAAGCTTTCTTT
CASSSHLNTEAFF
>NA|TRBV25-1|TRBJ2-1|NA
TGTGCCAGCAGTCTCCCCGGGCAAGGCAATGAGCAGTTCTTC
CASSLPGQGNEQFF
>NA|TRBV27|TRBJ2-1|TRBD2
TGTGCCAGCAGCCCAGTAGCGGGAGGGAATGAGCAGTTCTTC
CASSPVAGGNEQFF
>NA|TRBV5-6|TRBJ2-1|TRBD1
TGTGCCAGCAGCTCCATGGACAGGGCGACCTACAATGAGCAGTTCTTC
CASSSMDRATYNEQFF
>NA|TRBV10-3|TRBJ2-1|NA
TGTGCCATCAGCCAGGAAGAGTACAATGAGCAGTTCTTC
CAISQEEYNEQFF
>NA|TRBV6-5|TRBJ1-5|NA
TGTGCCAGCAGCCCCGGGGGGGAGGGGGGATCGCCCCAGCATTTT
CASSPGGEGGSPQHF
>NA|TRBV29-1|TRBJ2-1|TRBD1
TGCAGCGTATCGACAGGGGGGGAAGGTGAGCAGTTCTTC
CSVSTGGEGEQFF
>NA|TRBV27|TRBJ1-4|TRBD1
TGTGCCAGCAGGCAACAGGGGGCGCGGGCCCCAAATGAAAAACTGTTTTTT
CASRQQGARAPNEKLFF
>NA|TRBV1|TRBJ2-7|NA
TGCACCAGCAGCCCAACGGTAGGAGGACAGGGGGAAGGCGAGCAGTACTTC
CTSSPTVGGQGEGEQYF
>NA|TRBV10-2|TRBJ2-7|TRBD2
TGCGCCAGCAGTGAGGTAATAGCGGGAGGGCCGGGGGAGCAGTACTTC
CASSEVIAGGPGEQYF
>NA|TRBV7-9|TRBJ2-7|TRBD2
TGTGCCAGCAGCTGGGAGGGGACCTACGAGCAGTACTTC
CASSWEGTYEQYF
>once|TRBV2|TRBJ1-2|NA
TGTGCCAGCACGTACCAGTATGGCTACACCTTC
CASTYQYGYTF
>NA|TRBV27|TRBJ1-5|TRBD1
TGTGCCAGCAGTTTTACGGGACAGGGGAACAATCAGCCCCAGCATTTT
CASSFTGQGNNQPQHF
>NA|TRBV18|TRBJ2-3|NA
TGTGCCAGCTCACCCCTCTTGGATACGCAGTATTTT
CASSPLLDTQYF
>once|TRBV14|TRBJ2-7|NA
TGTGCCAGCAGCCACCGGAGGGGCCGTTCCTACGAGCAGTACTTC
CASSHRRGRSYEQYF
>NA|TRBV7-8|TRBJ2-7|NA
TGTGCCAGCAGCTTAGGATCAGTGGGCACCCATACGGGGCAGTACTTC
CASSLGSVGTHTGQYF
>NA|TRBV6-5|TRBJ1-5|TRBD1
TGTGCCAGCAGTTTTCGGACAGGGAATCAGCCCCAGCATTTT
CASSFRTGNQPQHF
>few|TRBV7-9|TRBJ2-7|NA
TGTGCCAGCAGCTCGGGACCGAAGTACGAGCAGTACTTC
CASSSGPKYEQYF
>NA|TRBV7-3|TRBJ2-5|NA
TGTGCCAGCAGCCGTGGACAGCAAGAGACCCAGTACTTC
CASSRGQQETQYF
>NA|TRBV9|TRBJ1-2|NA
TGTGCCAGCAGCGCCCGAGGGTATGGCTACACCTTC
CASSARGYGYTF